What follows are 8 T cell receptor beta chains derived from one specimen sequenced in a study of shared clonotypes between healthy human individuals. Using immunoSEQ multiplex PCR, the repertoire was profiled, and TCRdb retains in-frame clones only, with some absent. Found here are about 480,000 clones, 79% of them singletons; the top ten hold 10% to 15%. Sequenced sample: PBMCs. The receptor source for this set is a woman aged 40 to 55 in good health. Some clones in this sample may be carry-over from other donors' samples.

This clone was recorded at least ten times. The chain couples TRBV7-8 to TRBJ2-2, with TRBD2 matching over 7 bases. Germline V gene sequence: CDR1 SGHVS, CDR2 FQNEAQ. CDR3 length: 16 amino acids. The V gene end was trimmed by 5 bases and the J gene end by 1 base; junction bases not matched to a gene: 7. In DNA, the CDR3 is TGTGCCAGCAGCGTAAGGACTAGTCGGAACACCGGGGAGCTGTTTTTT. As protein: CASSVRTSRNTGELFF.

In DNA, the CDR3 is TGCGCCAGCAGCTTGGCAATCGAAGCGGCGGGAGACGATGAGCAGTTCTTC. Amino acid sequence: CASSLAIEAAGDDEQFF. This chain uses TRBV5-1 with TRBJ2-1; 7 positions match TRBD2. V was pared by 0 bases and J by 8 bases, with 14 bases of the junction left unmatched. The germline V gene has CDR1 SGHRS and CDR2 YFSETQ. The CDR3 runs to 17 residues.

V usage is TRBV7-9 and J usage is TRBJ2-4; TRBD1 aligns across 10 bases. The CDR3 is made up of 14 amino acids. CDR1 is SEHNR, CDR2 FQNEAQ, per germline (reference sequence). V lost 8 bases and J lost 8; bases outside the gene matches: 9. The CDR3 DNA reads TGTGCCAGCCGATCGGACAGGGGGTTTGACATTCAGTACTTC. Its protein is CASRSDRGFDIQYF.

The DNA of the CDR3 is TGCGCCAGCAGCTTGGGACAGGGGGCAGTCAGCTATGGCTACACCTTC. Translated, it gives CASSLGQGAVSYGYTF. The rearrangement uses TRBV5-1 and TRBJ1-2; 10 bases map to TRBD1. The CDR3 totals 16 residues. Germline V gene sequence: CDR1 SGHRS, CDR2 YFSETQ. V lost 0 bases and J lost 4; bases outside the gene matches: 6. The full variable domain, rest sourced from reference TRBV5-1 and TRBJ1-2, is KAGVTQTPRYLIKTRGQQVTLSCSPISGHRSVSWYQQTPGQGLQFLFEYFSETQRNKGNFPGRFSGRQFSNSRSEMNVSTLELGDSALYLCASSLGQGAVSYGYTFGSGTRLTVV.

A word on this clone: This is likely an artifact of a read error, given a far larger clone one base away. This chain links TRBV30 with TRBJ1-1; D ambiguous. V was shortened by 7 bases and J by 1 base, with 13 bases between the two germline ends. The CDR3 is 13 residues long. Per the germline V gene, CDR1 is GTSNPN and CDR2 is SVGIG (reference sequence). This CDR3 reads CASRRPQNTEAFF. Here the CDR3 DNA reads TGTGCCTCAAGACGCCCCCAGAACACTGAAGCTTTCTTT. The full variable domain, in which reference TRBV30 and TRBJ1-1 provide the parts outside the CDR3, is SQTIHQWPATLVQPVGSPLSLECTVEGTSNPNLYWYRQAAGRGLQLLFYSVGIGQISSEVPQNLSASRPQDRQFILSSKKLLLSDSGFYLCASRRPQNTEAFFGQGTRLTVV.

The V and J genes are TRBV10-1 and TRBJ2-7, with TRBD2 matching 14 bases. Trimming removed 3 bases from V and 3 bases from J; junction bases left unmatched: 1. This CDR3 region has 15 residues. The V gene's germline CDR1 is WNHNN and CDR2 SYGVQD (reference sequence). CDR3 coding DNA: TGCGCCAGCAGTGAAGGACTAGCGGGGGGCTACGAGCAGTACTTC. Translating it yields CASSEGLAGGYEQYF.

J is TRBJ2-5 and V is TRBV19, with a tentative D call TRBD1 (5 bases). This CDR3 has 15 residues. Trimming removed 1 base from V and 5 bases from J, with 14 bases in between. Looked up from germline, CDR1 is LNHDA and CDR2 is SQIVND (reference sequence). As DNA, the CDR3 is TGTGCCAGTAGTATAGTGGTGCAGGGTGGTGAGACCCAGTACTTC. Protein product: CASSIVVQGGETQYF.

This clone was counted a few times. The same CDR3 arises from other DNA sequences in this sample as well. The chain uses TRBV7-3 and TRBJ1-1, with 8 bases lining up with TRBD1. Germline trimming cut 3 bases from V and 1 base from J; bases unmatched to any gene: 4. The germline gives CDR1 SGHTA, CDR2 FQGTGA. The CDR3 consists of 15 residues. CDR3 in amino acids: CASSLTGTGNTEAFF. The CDR3 bases are TGTGCCAGCAGCTTGACCGGGACAGGGAACACTGAAGCTTTCTTT.